This T cell receptor (beta chain) was sequenced in a study of T cell responses to AZD1222 COVID-19 vaccine. Generated by immunoSEQ multiplex PCR, the TCRdb table keeps only in-frame clones and is missing some. The sample yields fewer than 120,000 clones, around 89% seen once. This TCR was sampled from an adult in good health. The specimen comprised peripheral blood, sampled on day 0 of AZD1222 vaccination.

The CDR3 DNA reads as TGTGCCAGTTCACGGGGAGGTAACACTGAAGCTTTCTTT. Protein product: CASSRGGNTEAFF. The chain joins TRBV7-8 to TRBJ1-1; no clear D. Trimming stripped 9 bases from V and 2 bases from J, with 13 bases between. The CDR3 loop spans 13 amino acids. Germline V gene data show CDR1 as SGHVS and CDR2 as FQNEAQ.